The next 20 T cell receptor beta chains were all read from a single sample in a study of CD8 T cell repertoires and HIV-1 epitope variants. Data came from immunoSEQ multiplex PCR; TCRdb stores just in-frame clones and leaves some out. The data show roughly 7,900 clones, 50% to 70% seen once. What these receptors recognize is not known. Sequencing was carried out using cultured CD8+ T cells derived from PBMCs. The receptors shown here come from a male donor with HIV.

This clone appeared once. The chain combines TRBV27 with TRBJ2-7; D not certain. The CDR3 length is 14 residues. Germline loops: CDR1 MNHEY, CDR2 SMNVEV (reference sequence). V was shortened by 5 bases and J by 0 bases, with 11 bases between the two germline ends. Here the CDR3 DNA reads TGTGCCAGCAGTGAGATTGCAAGCTCCTACGAGCAGTACTTC. It yields the protein CASSEIASSYEQYF.

The chain is built from TRBV5-1 and TRBJ2-7; TRBD2 might be the D (6 bases). The CDR3 runs 15 residues. Looked up from germline, CDR1 is SGHRS and CDR2 is YFSETQ. Trimming shortened V by 2 bases and J by 3 bases, and 15 bases separated the two germline ends. The CDR3, as DNA: TGCGCCAGCAGCTTATTCGGGAGTAGGGGCTACGAGCAGTACTTC. It encodes CASSLFGSRGYEQYF.

The J gene is TRBJ1-1, the V gene TRBV4-1; D gene ambiguous. Looked up from germline, CDR1 is MGHRA and CDR2 is YSYEKL. The germline V and J ends were trimmed by 0 bases and 6 bases, with 14 bases remaining between them. CDR3 length: 15 residues. The CDR3 DNA sequence: TGCGCCAGCAGCCAAGATAACAGTTTCCTCCCTGAAGCTTTCTTT. As protein: CASSQDNSFLPEAFF.

The gene calls are TRBV5-6 and TRBJ2-3; D not certain. The V gene's germline CDR1 is SGHDT and CDR2 YYEEEE. CDR3 length equals 12 residues. V was clipped by 1 base and J by 3 bases, with 3 bases between them. The CDR3 is CASSLLTDTQYF. The CDR3 coding sequence is TGTGCCAGCAGCTTGTTAACAGATACGCAGTATTTT.

The CDR3 region has the DNA TGTGCCAGCAGTTACTCTTGGGGGGAGAACACTGAAGCTTTCTTT. It encodes CASSYSWGENTEAFF. V usage is TRBV6-5 and J usage is TRBJ1-1; perhaps TRBD1 as D (5 bases). V lost 0 bases, J lost 1 base, and 9 bases lay in between. The germline V gene encodes CDR1 MNHEY and CDR2 SVGAGI. The CDR3 runs to 15 residues.

Only one count was recorded for this clone. The chain's CDR3 is CASSRLPTDTQYF. In nucleotides, the CDR3 is TGTGCCAGCAGTCGTCTCCCCACAGATACGCAGTATTTT. This sequence joins TRBV14 and TRBJ2-3, with D uncertain. Germline loops: CDR1 SGHDN, CDR2 FVKESK. This CDR3 has 13 amino acids. Trimming shortened V by 6 bases and J by 2 bases, and 9 bases separated the two germline ends.

This chain joins TRBV10-3 and TRBJ1-2, with a possible D match to TRBD1 (5 bases). The CDR3 has 15 residues. Trimming left V 4 bases short and J 4 bases short, with 16 bases between. The V gene's germline CDR1 is ENHRY and CDR2 SYGVKD. This CDR3 is CAISGGLDGGYGYTF. The CDR3 DNA follows: TGTGCCATCAGTGGGGGCCTGGATGGAGGCTATGGCTACACCTTC.

This rearrangement joins TRBV9 to TRBJ2-3; D might be TRBD2 (6 bases). This CDR3 is built from 15 residues. V was clipped by 0 bases and J by 1 base, with 9 bases between them. The germline V gene encodes CDR1 SGDLS and CDR2 YYNGEE. The DNA of the CDR3 is TGTGCCAGCAGCGTAGAGTGGGGGGGCACAGATACGCAGTATTTT. Amino acids: CASSVEWGGTDTQYF.

This clone has only a few counts. The CDR3: CASSSSDGYEQYF. CDR3 bases: TGTGCCAGCAGCTCCTCGGACGGCTACGAGCAGTACTTC. The chain recombines TRBV11-2 with TRBJ2-7; D is uncertain. The CDR3 spans 13 residues. V lost 4 bases and J 3 bases, leaving 10 bases between the germline ends. Germline values: CDR1 SGHAT, CDR2 FQNNGV. The full variable domain, completed using reference TRBV11-2 and TRBJ2-7, is EAGVAQSPRYKIIEKRQSVAFWCNPISGHATLYWYQQILGQGPKLLIQFQNNGVVDDSQLPKDRFSAERLKGVDSTLKIQPAKLEDSAVYLCASSSSDGYEQYFGPGTRLTVT.

The chain has TRBV6-1 and TRBJ1-5, with D perhaps TRBD1 (6 bases). V lost 3 bases to trimming and J lost 0 bases, with 12 bases between them. This CDR3 spans 16 amino acids. Germline lookup yields CDR1 MNHNS and CDR2 SASEGT. This CDR3 reads CASSEMTGYSNQPQHF. CDR3 DNA: TGTGCCAGCAGTGAGATGACAGGATATAGCAATCAGCCCCAGCATTTT.

This chain connects TRBV19 to TRBJ2-7, with 8 bases identical to TRBD2. CDR3 length: 15 residues. The germline V gene has CDR1 LNHDA and CDR2 SQIVND (reference sequence). After removal of 5 bases from V and 6 bases from J, the junction contained 12 bases not matched to a gene. The CDR3 DNA reads TGTGCCAGTAGTTATGTTTCGGGAGGGCCCTCCGAGCAGTACTTC. As protein: CASSYVSGGPSEQYF.

The chain is built from TRBV6-5 and TRBJ2-7; 11 positions agree with TRBD2. This CDR3 has 14 residues. J lost 0 bases, V lost 5 bases, and 0 bases had no gene match. Germline assignment: CDR1 MNHEY and CDR2 SVGAGI. DNA of the CDR3: TGTGCCAGCAGTGGGACTAGCGGCTCCTACGAGCAGTACTTC. Protein product: CASSGTSGSYEQYF.

The V call is TRBV10-3, the J call TRBJ2-6, with 7 bases aligning to TRBD1. The CDR3 length is 16 residues. With 8 bases clipped from V and 0 bases from J, the junction kept 7 bases outside the gene matches. Germline CDR1 reads ENHRY; CDR2 reads SYGVKD. CDR3 amino acids: CAIFGTDSSGANVLTF. In DNA, the CDR3 is TGTGCCATCTTCGGGACAGACAGCTCTGGGGCCAACGTCCTGACTTTC.

V usage is TRBV2 and J usage is TRBJ2-7, with D uncertain. The germline V gene has CDR1 SNHLY and CDR2 FYNNEI. V dropped 6 bases and J dropped 4 bases, with 10 bases sitting between them. This CDR3 comprises 12 residues. The CDR3 here is CASSDDTYEQYF. As DNA, the CDR3 is TGTGCCAGCAGCGACGACACGTACGAGCAGTACTTC. Full variable domain (missing parts from reference TRBV2 and TRBJ2-7): EPEVTQTPSHQVTQMGQEVILRCVPISNHLYFYWYRQILGQKVEFLVSFYNNEISEKSEIFDDQFSVERPDGSNFTLKIRSTKLEDSAMYFCASSDDTYEQYFGPGTRLTVT.

The rearrangement uses TRBV7-9 and TRBJ2-7, with TRBD1 matching over 11 bases. The CDR3 is made up of 16 amino acids. The V segment lost 0 bases and the J segment 3 bases; nucleotides outside the gene matches: 4. In germline, CDR1 is SEHNR, CDR2 FQNEAQ (reference sequence). The CDR3 DNA follows: TGTGCCAGCAGCTTAGCGGGACAGGGGGTGGACTACGAGCAGTACTTC. It is translated as CASSLAGQGVDYEQYF.

V is TRBV19 and J is TRBJ2-7, with 10 nucleotides matching TRBD2. CDR1 is LNHDA, CDR2 SQIVND, per germline (reference sequence). V trimming: 4 bases; J trimming: 3 bases; junction bases outside the gene matches: 3. This CDR3 has 14 amino acids. CDR3 sequence (DNA): TGTGCCAGTAGTACTAGCGGGGGAAACTACGAGCAGTACTTC. Translation gives CASSTSGGNYEQYF. Together with reference TRBV19 and TRBJ2-7, the CDR3 gives the full variable domain: DGGITQSPKYLFRKEGQNVTLSCEQNLNHDAMYWYRQDPGQGLRLIYYSQIVNDFQKGDIAEGYSVSREKKESFPLTVTSAQKNPTAFYLCASSTSGGNYEQYFGPGTRLTVT.

The genes are TRBV7-8 and TRBJ1-4; no reliable D call. Trimming shortened V by 6 bases and J by 8 bases, and 16 bases separated the two germline ends. Germline CDR1 is SGHVS and CDR2 is FQNEAQ. The CDR3 sequence is 14 residues long. CDR3 protein: CASRNSPAGEKLFF. In DNA form, the CDR3 reads TGTGCCAGCAGGAACAGTCCGGCGGGCGAAAAACTGTTTTTT.

V is TRBV6-1 and J is TRBJ2-7; D is unresolved. V was clipped by 5 bases and J by 4 bases, with 9 bases between them. From germline, CDR1 is MNHNS and CDR2 SASEGT. The CDR3 contains 12 residues. CDR3 region: CASSPTDYEQYF. CDR3 nucleotides: TGTGCCAGCAGTCCGACTGATTACGAGCAGTACTTC.

This clone has a handful of counts. The gene calls are TRBV29-1 and TRBJ2-7; 8 bases align to TRBD1. J lost 6 bases, V lost 5 bases, and 9 bases had no gene match. The V gene's germline CDR1 is SQVTM and CDR2 ANQGSEA. The CDR3 contains 13 residues. The CDR3 sequence: CSVSRTGPGEQYF. The CDR3 region has the DNA TGCAGCGTTTCTAGGACAGGGCCGGGCGAGCAGTACTTC.

This clone is labeled large. This chain connects TRBV11-2 to TRBJ2-1; D is possibly TRBD2 (7 bases). There are 16 residues in the CDR3. V shed 5 bases and J shed 2 bases, with 16 bases lying between them. The V gene's germline CDR1 is SGHAT and CDR2 FQNNGV. The CDR3 coding sequence is TGTGCCAGCAGCCCCAGGGGAGGGGGTCCCTACAATGAGCAGTTCTTC. This sequence encodes CASSPRGGGPYNEQFF.